The entry that follows covers one T cell receptor (beta chain) sequence. What it recognizes is unknown. Profiling relied on immunoSEQ multiplex PCR, and the TCRdb table lists in-frame clones only, not all of them. The data show some 100,000 clones, about 93% seen once. This record belongs to a study of siplizumab effects on memory and regulatory T cells. The study, taken as a whole, reports: Mappable alloreactive CD4+ clones were on average around 66% Treg-derived with siplizumab, roughly 25% in controls. No more than a minor fraction of alloreactive clones could be traced back to unstimulated subsets.

This TCR was sampled from a human donor in good health. Sequences were obtained from Tregs sorted from blood.

The CDR3 coding sequence is TGTGCCACCAGCCTAATCCGGGGGTTTGGCACAGATACGCAGTATTTT. This translates into CATSLIRGFGTDTQYF. The chain employs TRBV15 and TRBJ2-3, with a weak D call TRBD2 (6 bases). Per the germline V gene, CDR1 is LNHNV and CDR2 is YYDKDF (reference sequence). V lost 5 bases and J lost 1, with 16 bases in between. This CDR3 has 16 amino acids.